Listed below are T cell receptor beta chains from one sample, sequenced in a study of blood T cell repertoires in COVID-19. Assay used: immunoSEQ multiplex PCR; TCRdb lists only in-frame clones, some missing. The data show 170,000 or so clones, over 80% seen once. The specimen was peripheral blood. Source of these receptors: a woman aged 40-49 years with COVID-19, enrolled during active disease. Both conserved end residues are part of each CDR3. D genes are given only for firm matches. Clone sizes are given selectively: once, few, many, or a class where the clone is expanded.

clone size	V gene	D gene	J gene	CDR3 DNA	CDR3 protein
few	TRBV5-1	TRBD2	TRBJ2-3	TGCGCCAGCAGCTTGGGCGCTAGCGGGGGAACAGATACGCAGTATTTT	CASSLGASGGTDTQYF
once	TRBV29-1	TRBD2	TRBJ2-2	TGCAGCGTGCCCGGACTAGCGGGAGTTGCCGGGGAGCTGTTTTTT	CSVPGLAGVAGELFF
-	TRBV9	-	TRBJ1-2	TGTGCCAGCAGCCTCCGGGCAGGGGAAATCTATGGCTACACCTTC	CASSLRAGEIYGYTF
-	TRBV5-5	-	TRBJ1-3	TGTGCCAGCAGCTTAAAGCCTGGAAACACCATATATTTT	CASSLKPGNTIYF
-	TRBV2	-	TRBJ2-1	TGTGCCAGCAATTTTCAGGGGTACAATGAGCAGTTCTTC	CASNFQGYNEQFF
few	TRBV19	TRBD1	TRBJ1-1	TGTGCCAGTAGTAAAGGGGGCGACAGGCGGAACACTGAAGCTTTCTTT	CASSKGGDRRNTEAFF
few	TRBV29-1	-	TRBJ1-1	TGCAGCGTTGAGGTGATTACACGAGCTTTCTTT	CSVEVITRAFF
-	TRBV14	TRBD1	TRBJ2-7	TGTGCCAGCAGCCTTCCCCGGGACAGGGGGGACGAGCAGTACTTC	CASSLPRDRGDEQYF
once	TRBV10-1	TRBD2	TRBJ2-7	TGCGCCAGCAGTGATGGGGGACTAGCGGAAACCTACGAGCAGTACTTC	CASSDGGLAETYEQYF
once	TRBV28	-	TRBJ1-5	TGTGCCAGCATCGAGGAACCGGACTATCAGCCCCAGCATTTT	CASIEEPDYQPQHF
few	TRBV10-3	TRBD1	TRBJ1-1	TGTGCCATCAGCGCGGGACAGTATGAAGCTTTCTTT	CAISAGQYEAFF
-	TRBV7-9	-	TRBJ2-7	TGTGCCAGCAGCTCGCCGACAGGCCCTTACGAGCAGTACTTC	CASSSPTGPYEQYF
-	TRBV6-2/TRBV6-3	-	TRBJ1-3	TGTGCCAGCAGTTTCGGGGAGGTTCTCTCTGGAAACACCATATATTTT	CASSFGEVLSGNTIYF
once	TRBV12-3/TRBV12-4	TRBD2	TRBJ2-7	TGTGCCAGCGCACTAGCGGGAGGGGACGAGCAGTACTTC	CASALAGGDEQYF
-	TRBV27	-	TRBJ1-5	TGTGCCAGCAGTTTACAAGCGGGGAGTCAGCCCCAGCATTTT	CASSLQAGSQPQHF
-	TRBV5-1	TRBD2	TRBJ2-3	TGCGCCAGCAGCTTGGCCAGGGGACTAGCGGGCCCAGATACGCAGTATTTT	CASSLARGLAGPDTQYF
-	TRBV27	-	TRBJ2-7	TGTGCCAGCAGTCTTGCGGCGGGGGAGCAGTACTTC	CASSLAAGEQYF
-	TRBV29-1	-	TRBJ2-4	TGCAGCGTTGTAGCCGGAGCCAAAAACATTCAGTACTTC	CSVVAGAKNIQYF
-	TRBV15	-	TRBJ2-7	TGTGCCACCAGGGCTCTAAAACATTACTACTCCTACGAGCAGTACTTC	CATRALKHYYSYEQYF
-	TRBV7-8	-	TRBJ1-1	TGTGCCAGCATCCTGGGGGGAGAAGCTTTCTTT	CASILGGEAFF
many	TRBV7-8	-	TRBJ2-7	TGTGCCAGCAGCTTAGGAGGGAGCGAGCAGTACTTC	CASSLGGSEQYF
many	TRBV12-5	TRBD1	TRBJ2-4	TGTGCTAGTGGTCCCGGGACAGGGAGGGGAAACATTCAGTACTTC	CASGPGTGRGNIQYF
-	TRBV5-1	TRBD1	TRBJ1-2	TGCGCCAGCAGATCGGAACCGGGACAGGGGTATGGCTACACCTTC	CASRSEPGQGYGYTF
-	TRBV10-1	-	TRBJ1-2	TGCGCCAGCAGCAAGGACAGCTCCTATGGCTACACCTTC	CASSKDSSYGYTF
few	TRBV6-5	-	TRBJ1-2	TGTGCCAGCACACCCGACGGACTCTATGGCTACACCTTC	CASTPDGLYGYTF
few	TRBV6-2/TRBV6-3	TRBD2	TRBJ2-7	TGTGCCAGCAGCCGGACTAGCGGTTCCTACGAGCAGTACTTC	CASSRTSGSYEQYF
-	TRBV6-5	TRBD1	TRBJ2-2	TGTGCCAGCAGTTACGAGGGACAGGGGTCCACCGGGGAGCTGTTTTTT	CASSYEGQGSTGELFF
-	TRBV19	TRBD1	TRBJ1-5	TGTGCCAGTAGTTCGGACAGGGGAAGCAATCAGCCCCAGCATTTT	CASSSDRGSNQPQHF
-	TRBV27	TRBD1	TRBJ2-5	TGTGCCAGCAGCTGGACAGGGGGCCGGGAGACCCAGTACTTC	CASSWTGGRETQYF
once	TRBV7-2	-	TRBJ1-5	TGTGCCAGCAGCTTAACCCCGACATCGGGGGGTCAGCCCCAGCATTTT	CASSLTPTSGGQPQHF
-	TRBV6-6	-	TRBJ2-2	TGTGCCAGCAGCCACGGGAGGGGGCGCCGGACCGGGGAGCTGTTTTTT	CASSHGRGRRTGELFF
-	TRBV19	-	TRBJ2-1	TGTGCCAGTAACTGGGGACTTTACAATGAGCAGTTCTTC	CASNWGLYNEQFF
-	TRBV6-2/TRBV6-3	-	TRBJ2-3	TGTGCCAGCAGTTACTCTTCCCACACAGATACGCAGTATTTT	CASSYSSHTDTQYF
-	TRBV7-8	-	TRBJ1-5	TGTGCCAGCAGCTTAGACCAGACTGGGTCCCAGCATTTT	CASSLDQTGSQHF
-	TRBV21-1	-	TRBJ1-1	TGTGCAGTGGAGTTTGAAACTTTCTTT	CAVEFETFF
-	TRBV7-9	TRBD1	TRBJ2-3	TGTGCCAGCAGCCCAGGACAGGGGTCAGCGTATTTT	CASSPGQGSAYF
-	TRBV18	-	TRBJ1-5	TGTGCCAGCTCACCAGGGCGGGATCGGTCCAATCAGCCCCAGCATTTT	CASSPGRDRSNQPQHF
-	TRBV15	TRBD1	TRBJ2-5	TGTGCCACCAGCCAGACAGGGGGACGAGAGACCCAGTACTTC	CATSQTGGRETQYF
-	TRBV18	-	TRBJ1-2	TGTGCCACCCTACAGGGAGGGAACTATGGCTACACCTTC	CATLQGGNYGYTF
-	TRBV12-3/TRBV12-4	TRBD1	TRBJ1-2	TGTGCCAGCAGTCGAGGGACAGCTTATGGCTACACCTTC	CASSRGTAYGYTF
-	TRBV7-8	TRBD1	TRBJ2-1	TGTGCCAGCAGCTACGGACAGGGGCGGAAGGGTTTCTACAATGAGCAGTTCTTC	CASSYGQGRKGFYNEQFF
-	TRBV2	TRBD1	TRBJ1-2	TGTGCCAGCATAACAGGGGAAGTAGAAGGCTACACCTTC	CASITGEVEGYTF
few	TRBV28	TRBD1	TRBJ1-2	TGTGCCAGCAGTTTGGACAGGAGTAACTATGGCTACACCTTC	CASSLDRSNYGYTF
-	TRBV6-6	-	TRBJ2-2	TGTGCCACCATGGGAGGGGGCACCGGGGAGCTGTTTTTT	CATMGGGTGELFF
-	TRBV3-1/TRBV3-2	TRBD2	TRBJ2-5	TGTGCCAGCAGCCAAGGCGCGGGAGTGGTGGAGACCCAGTACTTC	CASSQGAGVVETQYF
-	TRBV10-3	-	TRBJ1-2	TGTGCCATCAGTGAGTCTCCCCTTTATGGCTACACCTTC	CAISESPLYGYTF
-	TRBV28	-	TRBJ1-3	TGTGCCAGCAGTCAGGGATCTGGAAACACCATATATTTT	CASSQGSGNTIYF
-	TRBV6-5	TRBD1	TRBJ1-6	TGTGCCAGCAGGACAGGGCCAAATTCACCCCTCCACTTT	CASRTGPNSPLHF
-	TRBV19	-	TRBJ2-2	TGTGCCAGTAGACCCCGAAGAGGGCAGCCCTATGCGAACACCGGGGAGCTGTTTTTT	CASRPRRGQPYANTGELFF